This TCR beta chain emerged from a study of blood T cell repertoires in COVID-19. Methods used by the authors: Estimation of nucleated cell counts relied on the amplification of reference gene primers. Sequencing was performed with immunoSEQ multiplex PCR; in TCRdb, only in-frame clones are kept and a portion is missing. Clonal size and the V and J genes are those of that table, whereas D and trimming came from the DNA. The table has more than 400,000 clones, 87% seen once. Living in about two dozen US areas, the participants were between 18 and 89 years of age. CDR3 length equals 13 residues. Germline lookup yields CDR1 ENHRY and CDR2 SYGVKD. The ends were cut back, 7 bases at V and 3 bases at J, with 10 bases in the middle.

Source material: PBMCs or T cells enriched from blood (not recorded which). The gene calls are TRBV10-3 and TRBJ1-3; TRBD1 might be the D (6 bases). This receptor was identified in a woman aged 18 to 35 who had recovered from COVID-19. CDR3 DNA sequence: TGTGCCATCAAAACAGGGCATGGAAACACCATATATTTT. It is translated as CAIKTGHGNTIYF.